This TCR beta chain was sequenced during a study of blood T cell repertoires in COVID-19. As originally analysed: Amplifying reference gene primers gave estimates of nucleated cell counts. Method: immunoSEQ multiplex PCR; TCRdb's copy keeps in-frame clones and lacks some. The V and J calls and the clone size are those of that table, but D and trimming were determined from the DNA. The sample lists around 320,000 clones; almost 85% were seen once. Germline loops: CDR1 MNHEY, CDR2 SVGAGI. V dropped 2 bases and J dropped 7 bases, with 12 bases sitting between them. The CDR3 has 14 residues. In this sample, this clone turned up a few times.

This chain connects TRBV6-5 to TRBJ1-5; the D gene is possibly TRBD1 (5 bases). The clonotype comes from a human donor in a cohort sampled during active COVID-19. The sample was peripheral blood. The CDR3 spells CASSYRQGVQPQHF. The DNA for the CDR3 is TGTGCCAGCAGTTACAGGCAGGGTGTGCAGCCCCAGCATTTT.